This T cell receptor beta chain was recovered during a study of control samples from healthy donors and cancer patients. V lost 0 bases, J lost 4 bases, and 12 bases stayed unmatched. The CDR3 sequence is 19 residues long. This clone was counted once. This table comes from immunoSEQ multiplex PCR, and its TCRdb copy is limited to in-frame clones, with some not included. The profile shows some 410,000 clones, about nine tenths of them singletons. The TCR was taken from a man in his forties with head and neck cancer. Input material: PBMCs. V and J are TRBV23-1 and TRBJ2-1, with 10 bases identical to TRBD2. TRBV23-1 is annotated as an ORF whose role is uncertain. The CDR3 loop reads CASSQSSGRDHLKYNEQFF. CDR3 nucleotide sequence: TGCGCCAGCAGTCAATCGAGCGGGAGGGACCACCTTAAATACAATGAGCAGTTCTTC.